Many counts were recorded for the clone carrying this T cell receptor (beta chain). CDR1 DFQATT and CDR2 SNEGSKA come from the germline V gene (reference sequence). CDR3 size: 13 residues. V was clipped by 0 bases and J by 8 bases, with 11 bases between them. TCRdb reprocessed the RT-PCR reads with MiXCR, giving one entry per CDR3 protein. The repertoire has 500,000 to 550,000 distinct CDR3 sequences, approximately 7.2% of them found once; the top ten carry around 12%. These data are taken from a study of response to subunit inactivated influenza vaccine. Sequenced material: PBMCs from blood, taken less than 30 months after vaccination. This TCR came from a man aged 45-69 years who received an inactivated influenza vaccine. This chain connects TRBV20-1 to TRBJ1-3; D gene ambiguous. The CDR3 loop reads CSARDRTRDTIYF. As DNA, the CDR3 is TGCAGTGCTAGAGACCGTACTCGCGACACCATATATTTT.